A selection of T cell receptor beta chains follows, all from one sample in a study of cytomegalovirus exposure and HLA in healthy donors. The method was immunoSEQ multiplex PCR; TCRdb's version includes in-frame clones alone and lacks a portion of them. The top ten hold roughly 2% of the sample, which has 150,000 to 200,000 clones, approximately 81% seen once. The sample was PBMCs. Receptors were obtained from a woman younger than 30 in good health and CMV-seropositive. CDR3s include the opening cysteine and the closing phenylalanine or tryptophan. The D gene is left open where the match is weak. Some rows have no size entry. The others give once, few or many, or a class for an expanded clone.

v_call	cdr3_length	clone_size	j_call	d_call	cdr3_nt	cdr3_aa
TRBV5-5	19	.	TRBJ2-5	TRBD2	TGTGCCAGCAGCTACTCCCGAGTAGGACTAGGGCGGTCGTCGGAGACCCAGTACTTC	CASSYSRVGLGRSSETQYF
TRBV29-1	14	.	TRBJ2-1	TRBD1	TGCAGCACGCGACAGGGGGTGGGCAGGAATGAGCAGTTCTTC	CSTRQGVGRNEQFF
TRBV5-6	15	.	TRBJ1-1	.	TGCGCCAGCAGCTTGCTCACACAGCTGAACGCTGAAGCTTTCTTT	CASSLLTQLNAEAFF
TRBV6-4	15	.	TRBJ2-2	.	TGTGCCAGCAGTGAACGGGGGTCGAACACCGGGGAGCTGTTTTTT	CASSERGSNTGELFF
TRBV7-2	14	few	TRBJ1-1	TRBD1	TGTGCCAGCAGTTCCGAGGCCGGGACAGGGGAAGCTTTCTTT	CASSSEAGTGEAFF
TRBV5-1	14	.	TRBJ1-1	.	TGCGCCAGCAGCAGTACCAGATCAACCACTGAAGCTTTCTTT	CASSSTRSTTEAFF
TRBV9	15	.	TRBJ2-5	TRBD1	TGTGCCAGCAGCGCCACAGGGGGTCGAGTGGAGACCCAGTACTTC	CASSATGGRVETQYF
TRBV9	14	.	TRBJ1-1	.	TGTGCCAGCAGCGGATTCCAGAAGAACACTGAAGCTTTCTTT	CASSGFQKNTEAFF
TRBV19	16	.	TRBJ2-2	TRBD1	TGTGCCAGTAGTATTTACGGACAGGGGGCATCCAGGGAGCTGTTTTTT	CASSIYGQGASRELFF
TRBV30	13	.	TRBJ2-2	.	TGTGCCTGGAGTGTAACAGGGATCGGGGAGCTGTTTTTT	CAWSVTGIGELFF